These 29 T cell receptor beta chains came from one sample sequenced in a study of T cells in localized non-small cell lung cancer (TCRdb year 2020). Library generation was performed with the immunoSEQ multiplex PCR assay. Drawn from immuneACCESS, this table holds only the in-frame rearrangements with V and J called that TCRdb kept. Clones are partly lost; checked studies trace under half to an unresolved V gene and leave the rest unexplained. In this sample the table shows tens of thousands of clones, just over 85% of which occur a single time. Of the sample, roughly 4.2% falls within the top ten clones. Here the sequenced sample was peripheral blood, taken before any cancer treatment. Receptor source: a male donor older than 55 with stage III lung adenocarcinoma.

The rearrangement links TRBV19 to TRBJ2-7; D perhaps matches TRBD1 (6 bases). The CDR3 totals 15 residues. V gave up 4 bases and J gave up 0 bases, with 13 bases separating them. Germline CDR1 and CDR2: LNHDA and SQIVND (reference sequence). CDR3 residues: CASSTKGVGSYEQYF. The CDR3 region has the DNA TGTGCCAGTAGTACTAAGGGGGTAGGCTCCTACGAGCAGTACTTC.

The chain recombines TRBV7-3 with TRBJ1-4; 8 positions match TRBD1. Trimming cost V 5 bases and J 12 bases; bases outside gene matches: 5. CDR3 length equals 12 residues. Germline V gene sequence: CDR1 SGHTA, CDR2 FQGTGA. Written as DNA, the CDR3 is TGTGCCAGCAGCCAACCGGGACAGGAACTGTTTTTT. Translation: CASSQPGQELFF.

The chain is built from TRBV2 and TRBJ2-5; 7 bases fit TRBD2. Germline CDR1 and CDR2: SNHLY and FYNNEI. V gave up 7 bases and J gave up 3 bases; unmatched junction bases: 8. This CDR3 has 14 amino acids. In DNA, the CDR3 is TGTGCCAGCACTTTTGGCGGGAGCAAAGAGACCCAGTACTTC. It translates to CASTFGGSKETQYF.

The table lists this clone with a few counts. V usage is TRBV6-6 and J usage is TRBJ2-2, with a weak D call TRBD1 (5 bases). The CDR3 has 14 amino acids. Looked up from germline, CDR1 is MNHNY and CDR2 is SVGAGI (reference sequence). Deletions cut 8 bases from V and 1 base from J, with 11 bases between. In nucleotides, the CDR3 is TGTGCCAGCGCCTCAGGGTGGAACACCGGGGAGCTGTTTTTT. This encodes CASASGWNTGELFF.

This chain uses TRBV5-1 with TRBJ1-1, with D possibly TRBD1 on 6 matching bases. The CDR3 contains 17 residues. The germline V gene has CDR1 SGHRS and CDR2 YFSETQ. V was shortened by 4 bases and J by 1 base, with 20 bases between the two germline ends. Here the CDR3 DNA reads TGCGCCAGCAGCGGGCCACAGGTTCGGGGGCAGAACACTGAAGCTTTCTTT. Amino acids: CASSGPQVRGQNTEAFF.

The chain links TRBV18 to TRBJ2-7; 9 nucleotides line up with TRBD1. Germline-derived CDR1 and CDR2 are KGHSH and LQKENI. With V trimmed by 5 bases and J by 5 bases, 7 bases remained unmatched. This CDR3 has 14 amino acids. CDR3 in DNA: TGTGCCAGCTCAGCGACCGGGACAGGGAACGAGCAGTACTTC. It is translated as CASSATGTGNEQYF.

CDR3 amino acids: CASRDRIDTDTQYF. CDR3 DNA: TGCGCCAGCAGGGACAGGATAGACACAGATACGCAGTATTTT. This chain connects TRBV10-2 to TRBJ2-3, with TRBD1 identical over 7 bases. This CDR3 has 14 amino acids. The germline V gene encodes CDR1 WSHSY and CDR2 SAAADI. V lost 6 bases and J lost 2; bases outside the gene matches: 5.

The rearrangement uses TRBV11-3 and TRBJ2-3; D perhaps matches TRBD2 (6 bases). The CDR3 totals 14 residues. V was cut by 0 bases and J by 8 bases, with 12 bases left in between. Germline CDR1 is SGHNT and CDR2 is YENEEA. As DNA, the CDR3 is TGTGCCAGCAGCTTAGATTTCCGGGGAGGTACGCAGTATTTT. Protein product: CASSLDFRGGTQYF.

The V call is TRBV18, the J call TRBJ1-1; 9 positions match TRBD1. Per the germline V gene, CDR1 is KGHSH and CDR2 is LQKENI. The CDR3 runs 15 residues. V shed 2 bases and J 4 bases; nucleotides not matched to a gene: 5. The DNA of the CDR3 is TGTGCCAGCTCACCAAGACAGGGGGACGTCACTGAAGCTTTCTTT. Protein sequence: CASSPRQGDVTEAFF.

V is TRBV5-4 and J is TRBJ1-4, with D unclear. The CDR3 spans 13 residues. The V and J ends lost 2 bases and 6 bases respectively, with 8 bases between them. CDR1 is SGHNT and CDR2 is YYREEE in the germline V gene (reference sequence). CDR3 amino acids: CASSLLPDEKLFF. CDR3 in DNA: TGTGCCAGCAGCTTACTTCCTGATGAAAAACTGTTTTTT.

The V gene is TRBV19, the J gene TRBJ1-4, with D tentatively TRBD1 (6 bases). The CDR3 is made up of 11 amino acids. CDR1 and CDR2 from the germline V gene are LNHDA and SQIVND (reference sequence). V was pared by 10 bases and J by 7 bases, with 10 bases between. The CDR3 reads CATGVVEKLFF. The CDR3 nucleotides are TGTGCCACAGGGGTGGTTGAAAAACTGTTTTTT. Filled out from reference TRBV19 and TRBJ1-4, the complete variable domain reads DGGITQSPKYLFRKEGQNVTLSCEQNLNHDAMYWYRQDPGQGLRLIYYSQIVNDFQKGDIAEGYSVSREKKESFPLTVTSAQKNPTAFYLCATGVVEKLFFGSGTQLSVL.

This chain links TRBV6-5 with TRBJ2-3; 12 positions match TRBD2. Per the germline V gene, CDR1 is MNHEY and CDR2 is SVGAGI. This CDR3 has 14 amino acids. After removal of 6 bases from V and 6 bases from J, the junction contained 4 bases not matched to a gene. The DNA of the CDR3 is TGTGCCAGCAGCTCTAGCGGGGGGGTGGATACGCAGTATTTT. Encoded protein: CASSSSGGVDTQYF.

In this sample, this clone turned up a few times. The DNA for the CDR3 is TGTGCCAGCAGTCTCTCCGCCGACCTTAGCACAGATACGCAGTATTTT. It specifies CASSLSADLSTDTQYF. The chain employs TRBV27 and TRBJ2-3; D gene unclear. Germline values: CDR1 MNHEY, CDR2 SMNVEV (reference sequence). The CDR3 covers 16 residues. V was pared by 5 bases and J by 0 bases, with 15 bases between.

This clone came up a few times. The chain employs TRBV2 and TRBJ1-6, with D uncertain. Trimming took off 4 bases at V and 5 bases at J, with 15 bases between the two ends. The CDR3 is 16 residues long. Germline V gene lookup returns CDR1 SNHLY and CDR2 FYNNEI. The CDR3 protein is CASSVELALDNSPLHF. The DNA for the CDR3 is TGTGCCAGCAGTGTAGAGTTGGCCTTAGATAATTCACCCCTCCACTTT.

The chain joins TRBV6-6 to TRBJ2-1, with D perhaps TRBD1 (6 bases). Germline V gene sequence: CDR1 MNHNY, CDR2 SVGAGI (reference sequence). This CDR3 comprises 15 residues. The germline V and J ends were trimmed by 7 bases and 4 bases, with 17 bases remaining between them. CDR3 coding DNA: TGTGCCAGCATTAATCTGGGGGCGAAGTACAATGAGCAGTTCTTC. It codes for CASINLGAKYNEQFF.

This chain uses TRBV14 with TRBJ2-5; D remains ambiguous. V was pared by 1 base and J by 5 bases, with 8 bases between. CDR3 length: 13 amino acids. Germline CDR1 is SGHDN and CDR2 is FVKESK. This CDR3 reads CASSQGLGETQYF. The CDR3 DNA is TGTGCCAGCAGCCAAGGCTTGGGGGAGACCCAGTACTTC.

This clone was recorded once. The rearrangement uses TRBV9 and TRBJ2-2; D is ambiguous. The CDR3 length is 15 residues. The germline V gene encodes CDR1 SGDLS and CDR2 YYNGEE. The V end lost 2 bases, the J end lost 0 bases, and 8 bases lay between the germline ends. The CDR3 is CASSVATSNTGELFF. DNA of the CDR3: TGTGCCAGCAGCGTGGCCACCTCGAACACCGGGGAGCTGTTTTTT.

CDR3 protein: CASSSGTSYEQYF. DNA of the CDR3: TGTGCCAGCAGCTCCGGGACGTCCTACGAGCAGTACTTC. The V gene is TRBV7-2, the J gene TRBJ2-7; D may be TRBD1 or TRBD2 (5 bases each). The CDR3 loop spans 13 amino acids. The germline V and J ends were trimmed by 4 bases and 1 base, with 8 bases remaining between them. Germline CDR1 and CDR2: SGHTA and FQGNSA.

The gene calls are TRBV5-3 and TRBJ1-2, with D unresolved. TRBV5-3 is known as an ORF, though its function is uncertain. The V end lost 5 bases, the J end lost 10 bases, and 3 bases lay between the germline ends. The CDR3 extends over 8 amino acids. The CDR3 DNA follows: TGTGCCAGAAGTATCTACACCTTC. This gives the protein CARSIYTF.

The chain links TRBV28 to TRBJ1-1; D is ambiguous. The CDR3 has 13 amino acids. CDR1 is MDHEN, CDR2 SYDVKM, per germline. The CDR3, as DNA: TGTGGGAGGGTGGGTCGCCGCTTCACTGAAGCTTTCTTT. This sequence encodes CGRVGRRFTEAFF.

The rearrangement joins TRBV25-1 to TRBJ1-1; unclear D gene. Looked up from germline, CDR1 is MGHDK and CDR2 is SYGVNS. Trimming removed 4 bases from V and 8 bases from J, with 5 bases in between. The CDR3 length is 10 residues. The CDR3 loop is CASSVREAFF. The CDR3 nucleotides are TGTGCCAGCAGTGTCCGGGAAGCTTTCTTT.

This clone was seen only once. CDR3 sequence: CASRPRGTGLAGELFF. As DNA, the CDR3 is TGTGCCAGTAGACCAAGGGGGACAGGGCTCGCCGGGGAGCTGTTTTTT. V is TRBV19 and J is TRBJ2-2, with 9 nucleotides matching TRBD1. This CDR3 is 16 amino acids long. The V gene's germline CDR1 is LNHDA and CDR2 SQIVND (reference sequence). The J segment lost 6 bases and the V segment lost 6 bases, leaving 11 bases of the junction unmatched.

This clone was found once. V is TRBV10-1 and J is TRBJ2-3; TRBD1 aligns across 9 bases. The CDR3 totals 14 residues. Losses at the gene ends were 6 bases for V and 5 bases for J; bases not matched to a gene: 6. The germline V gene encodes CDR1 WNHNN and CDR2 SYGVQD (reference sequence). This chain's CDR3 is CASSDRGGRDTQYF. The CDR3 DNA is TGCGCCAGCAGCGACAGGGGGGGGAGAGATACGCAGTATTTT.

The V and J genes are TRBV11-2 and TRBJ1-2, with 9 bases matching TRBD1. The CDR3 sequence is 13 residues long. Germline loops: CDR1 SGHAT, CDR2 FQNNGV. V gave up 5 bases and J gave up 4 bases; unmatched junction bases: 2. The CDR3 here is CASSRGQGYGYTF. The CDR3 bases are TGTGCCAGCAGCCGGGGACAGGGCTATGGCTACACCTTC.

This sequence joins TRBV27 and TRBJ1-2, with TRBD1 identical over 8 bases. Germline-derived CDR1 and CDR2 are MNHEY and SMNVEV (reference sequence). The V gene end was trimmed by 8 bases and the J gene end by 6 bases; junction bases not matched to a gene: 20. The CDR3 sequence is 17 residues long. CDR3 sequence reads: CASFSGGQDTIGDGYTF. CDR3 bases: TGTGCCAGCTTTTCCGGGGGACAGGATACAATTGGGGATGGCTACACCTTC.

The chain uses TRBV28 and TRBJ1-1; D uncertain. The germline gives CDR1 MDHEN, CDR2 SYDVKM. The CDR3 runs 12 residues. Deletions cut 7 bases from V and 10 bases from J, with 16 bases between. The CDR3 region has the DNA TGTGCCAGCACCACATTCCTCGAGGTAGCTTTCTTT. Amino acid sequence: CASTTFLEVAFF.

The CDR3, as DNA: TGTGCCAGCTCTCGTGAAAGTCAGGGATCTGTAGCTTTCTTT. The encoded protein is CASSRESQGSVAFF. The genes are TRBV18 and TRBJ1-1, with TRBD1 as a possible D gene (5 bases). The V gene's germline CDR1 is KGHSH and CDR2 LQKENI. This CDR3 comprises 14 residues. Trimming took 6 bases from V and 10 from J, leaving 21 bases between them.

The rearrangement uses TRBV13 and TRBJ1-2; TRBD1 aligns across 8 bases. This CDR3 is built from 14 residues. Trimming cost V 5 bases and J 9 bases; bases outside gene matches: 11. The germline V gene encodes CDR1 PRHDT and CDR2 FYEKMQ (reference sequence). CDR3 sequence reads: CASSEGQEGVSYTF. The DNA of the CDR3 is TGTGCCAGCAGCGAGGGACAGGAGGGGGTCAGCTACACCTTC.

The chain uses TRBV12-2 and TRBJ2-3; the D call of TRBD2 is as the table states it, not checked on the DNA. TRBV12-2 is noted as a pseudogene. The CDR3 is 17 amino acids. CDR3 sequence reads: CASRSMGSGRNTDTQYF. CDR3 nucleotides: TGTGCAAGTCGCTCAATGGGGAGCGGGAGGAACACAGATACGCAGTATTTT.